The 2 T cell receptor beta chains given below trace back to one sample, sequenced in a study of cytomegalovirus exposure and HLA in healthy donors (dated by TCRdb to about 2017). The library was generated by the immunoSEQ multiplex PCR assay. For the multiplex PCR, a mixture combining 60 forward primers for TCR Vbeta segments and 13 reverse primers for TCR Jbeta segments was used. Entries here come from immuneACCESS through TCRdb and include only in-frame sequences with V and J called. Some clones fail to appear in such tables; in the studies checked, an unresolved V gene covers under half of the shortfall, and the cause of the remainder is unknown. Recorded for this sample are some 40,000 clones; about 85% of them occurred a single time. The ten largest make up 2.7% of the sample. Sequenced material: PBMCs. The receptors derive from a man aged 50-59 years in good health and CMV-seronegative.

V and J are TRBV25-1 and TRBJ1-1; D might be TRBD1 (6 bases). The CDR3 has 13 amino acids. V was pared by 4 bases and J by 4 bases, with 10 bases between. Germline CDR1 reads MGHDK; CDR2 reads SYGVNS. CDR3 nucleotide sequence: TGTGCCAGCAGTGGGGACACCCGCACTGAAGCTTTCTTT. Its translation: CASSGDTRTEAFF.

The rearrangement joins TRBV19 to TRBJ2-5; 8 positions agree with TRBD2. CDR3 length equals 19 residues. V lost 2 bases, J lost 5 bases, and 19 bases stayed unmatched. In germline, CDR1 is LNHDA, CDR2 SQIVND (reference sequence). CDR3 sequence: CASSIRSLRSGSLEETQYF. The CDR3, as DNA: TGTGCCAGTAGTATACGGTCCCTTAGGAGCGGGAGTTTAGAGGAGACCCAGTACTTC. Using reference TRBV19 and TRBJ2-5 for the parts outside the CDR3, the full variable domain is DGGITQSPKYLFRKEGQNVTLSCEQNLNHDAMYWYRQDPGQGLRLIYYSQIVNDFQKGDIAEGYSVSREKKESFPLTVTSAQKNPTAFYLCASSIRSLRSGSLEETQYFGPGTRLLVL.